What follows is one T cell receptor (beta chain) and its context. Its antigen is unidentified. This sample was included in a study of T-cell memory formation after mild COVID-19. TCRdb reanalysed the 5' RACE reads using MiXCR and keeps one entry per CDR3 protein. Altogether about 310,000 distinct CDR3 sequences are present, roughly 19% being singletons, with the ten largest covering around a fifth. In germline, CDR1 is SEHNR, CDR2 FQNEAQ (reference sequence). The CDR3 runs 11 residues. Trimming pared 3 bases from V and 9 bases from J, leaving 6 bases between. Study-level results: Among clones peaking at day 37 in the second wave, SARS-CoV-2 specificity remained unconfirmed. CD4+ bias marked clones expanding day 15 to 37, unlike balanced contracting clones.

This rearrangement joins TRBV7-9 to TRBJ2-1, with unresolved D. The receptor's source is a man aged 18 to 35 who had mild COVID-19 (a few samples of this study predate the infection). Cell type and time point are not known. Sequencing was done on a sample of PBMCs or a T cell subset sorted from them (not recorded which). CDR3: CASSFLGEQFF. The DNA for the CDR3 is TGTGCCAGCAGCTTTTTAGGTGAGCAGTTCTTC.